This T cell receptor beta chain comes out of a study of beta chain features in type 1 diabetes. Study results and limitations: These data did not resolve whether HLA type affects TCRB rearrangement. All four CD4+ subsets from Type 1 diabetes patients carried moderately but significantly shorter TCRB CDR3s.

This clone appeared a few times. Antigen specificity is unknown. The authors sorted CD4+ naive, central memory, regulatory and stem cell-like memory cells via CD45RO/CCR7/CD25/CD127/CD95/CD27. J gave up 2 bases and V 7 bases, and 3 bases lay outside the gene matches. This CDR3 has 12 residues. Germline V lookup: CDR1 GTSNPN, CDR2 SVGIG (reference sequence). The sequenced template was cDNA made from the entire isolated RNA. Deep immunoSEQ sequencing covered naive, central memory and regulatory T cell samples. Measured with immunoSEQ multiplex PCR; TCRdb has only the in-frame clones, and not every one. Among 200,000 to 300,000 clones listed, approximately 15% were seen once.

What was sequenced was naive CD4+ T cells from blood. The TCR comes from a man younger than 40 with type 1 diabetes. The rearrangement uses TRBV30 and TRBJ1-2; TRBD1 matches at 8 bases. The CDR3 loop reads CASRTGNYGYTF. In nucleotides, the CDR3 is TGTGCCTCCCGGACAGGGAACTATGGCTACACCTTC.